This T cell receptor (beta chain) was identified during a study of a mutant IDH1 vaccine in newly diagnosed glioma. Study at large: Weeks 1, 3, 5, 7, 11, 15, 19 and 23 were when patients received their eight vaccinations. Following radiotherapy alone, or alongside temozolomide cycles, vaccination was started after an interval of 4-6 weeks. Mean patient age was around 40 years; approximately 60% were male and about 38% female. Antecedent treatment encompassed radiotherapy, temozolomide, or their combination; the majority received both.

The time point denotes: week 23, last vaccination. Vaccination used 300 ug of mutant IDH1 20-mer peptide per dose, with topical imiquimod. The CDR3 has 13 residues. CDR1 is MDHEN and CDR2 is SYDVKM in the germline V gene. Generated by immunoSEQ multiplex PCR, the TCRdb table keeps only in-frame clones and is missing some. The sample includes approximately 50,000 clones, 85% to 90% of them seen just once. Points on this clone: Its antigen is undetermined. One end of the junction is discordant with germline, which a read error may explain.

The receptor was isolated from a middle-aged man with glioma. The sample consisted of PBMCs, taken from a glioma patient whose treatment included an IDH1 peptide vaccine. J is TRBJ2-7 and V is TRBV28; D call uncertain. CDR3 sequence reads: CATSLTDGYEQYF. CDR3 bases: TGTGCCACCAGTCTTACTGACGGCTACGAGCAGTACTTC.